The 14 T cell receptor beta chains reported below all come from one sample, sequenced in a study of cytomegalovirus exposure and HLA in healthy donors. Both 60 Vbeta primers and 13 Jbeta primers went into the PCR. Only in-frame clones appear in the TCRdb table, and some are missing; sequencing was by immunoSEQ multiplex PCR. The sample has 100,000 to 150,000 clones. The source material was PBMCs. Every receptor here comes from a woman between 40 and 55 years old in good health and CMV-seronegative.

The chain carries TRBV7-3 and TRBJ2-6, with a possible D match to TRBD2 (7 bases). The CDR3 runs to 16 residues. Germline V gives CDR1 SGHTA, CDR2 FQGTGA. V lost 3 bases and J 2 bases, leaving 11 bases between the germline ends. Here the CDR3 DNA reads TGTGCCAGCAGCTTGAAGGGGGGGGCTGGGGCCAACGTCCTGACTTTC. Protein product: CASSLKGGAGANVLTF.

The rearrangement joins TRBV9 to TRBJ2-5; tentatively, D is TRBD2 (5 bases). There are 13 residues in the CDR3. V was shortened by 7 bases and J by 1 base, with 11 bases between the two germline ends. From germline, CDR1 is SGDLS and CDR2 YYNGEE. CDR3 sequence (DNA): TGTGCCAGCGGGAGATCGCTCCAAGAGACCCAGTACTTC. It codes for CASGRSLQETQYF.

This chain joins TRBV29-1 and TRBJ1-2; D is undetermined. The CDR3 consists of 12 residues. The V gene's germline CDR1 is SQVTM and CDR2 ANQGSEA. Trimming removed 6 bases at V and 4 bases at J, with 12 bases between. The CDR3, as DNA: TGCAGCGTGGCCCAAATTCTCTATGGCTACACCTTC. Its protein is CSVAQILYGYTF.

The rearrangement uses TRBV7-9 and TRBJ1-2, with a possible D match to TRBD1 (6 bases). The germline V and J ends were trimmed by 3 bases and 0 bases, with 14 bases remaining between them. Germline CDR1 reads SEHNR; CDR2 reads FQNEAQ (reference sequence). The CDR3 is 16 amino acids. CDR3 DNA: TGTGCCAGCAGCTTCGGGGTGGACAGTACTAACTATGGCTACACCTTC. Its translation is CASSFGVDSTNYGYTF.

V is TRBV7-9 and J is TRBJ2-3; D call uncertain. Looked up from germline, CDR1 is SEHNR and CDR2 is FQNEAQ (reference sequence). The CDR3 length is 15 residues. Trimming removed 7 bases from V and 2 bases from J, with 16 bases in between. The CDR3 DNA reads TGTGCCAGCACCTCTCGACTGGATTCCACAGATACGCAGTATTTT. It yields the protein CASTSRLDSTDTQYF.

The genes are TRBV7-9 and TRBJ2-2; maybe TRBD1 (6 bases). Germline lookup yields CDR1 SEHNR and CDR2 FQNEAQ (reference sequence). V was trimmed by 6 bases and J by 8 bases, leaving 13 bases between them. The CDR3 contains 13 residues. The CDR3 protein is CASRYQTGGELFF. CDR3 nucleotide sequence: TGTGCCAGCAGGTACCAGACAGGAGGGGAGCTGTTTTTT.

The chain uses TRBV7-2 and TRBJ2-3, with D uncertain. Trimming shortened V by 0 bases and J by 2 bases, and 9 bases separated the two germline ends. The CDR3 consists of 15 residues. CDR1 SGHTA and CDR2 FQGNSA come from the germline V gene. This CDR3 reads CASSLAASDTDTQYF. CDR3 sequence (DNA): TGTGCCAGCAGCTTAGCCGCGAGCGACACAGATACGCAGTATTTT.

CDR3 coding DNA: TGTGCCAGCAGCTGGGAGGGGGAAGAAAAACTGTTTTTT. It specifies CASSWEGEEKLFF. The rearrangement links TRBV5-4 to TRBJ1-4; TRBD1 is a possible D gene (6 bases). Trimming shortened V by 3 bases and J by 8 bases, and 11 bases separated the two germline ends. The CDR3 is made up of 13 amino acids. CDR1 is SGHNT and CDR2 is YYREEE in the germline V gene (reference sequence).

This chain connects TRBV2 to TRBJ1-1; D not certain. This CDR3 is built from 11 residues. Germline CDR1 is SNHLY and CDR2 is FYNNEI. V was trimmed by 10 bases and J by 4 bases, leaving 10 bases between them. The CDR3 sequence is CATLYSTEAFF. The DNA for the CDR3 is TGTGCCACCCTTTACTCCACTGAAGCTTTCTTT.

The gene calls are TRBV5-6 and TRBJ1-1; TRBD1 might be the D (6 bases). The CDR3 is 18 amino acids. V gave up 4 bases and J gave up 3 bases, with 25 bases separating them. CDR1 is SGHDT and CDR2 is YYEEEE in the germline V gene. The CDR3 nucleotides are TGTGCCAGCAGCCGGTTAGGCAGGGGACCTACAAGCCACACTGAAGCTTTCTTT. Translating it yields CASSRLGRGPTSHTEAFF.

J is TRBJ1-2 and V is TRBV18; 9 nucleotides match TRBD1. V gave up 2 bases and J gave up 6 bases; unmatched junction bases: 4. Germline V gene sequence: CDR1 KGHSH, CDR2 LQKENI. This CDR3 contains 14 residues. The CDR3 coding sequence is TGTGCCAGCTCACCAAGGACAGGGGAGAATGGCTACACCTTC. It yields the protein CASSPRTGENGYTF.

The rearrangement links TRBV5-1 to TRBJ1-4; weak D call: TRBD1 (5 bases). Germline CDR1 reads SGHRS; CDR2 reads YFSETQ. V was clipped by 4 bases and J by 8 bases, with 18 bases between them. CDR3 size: 15 residues. The CDR3 is CASSISSGRKEKLFF. CDR3 nucleotides: TGCGCCAGCAGCATCAGTTCAGGGCGAAAGGAAAAACTGTTTTTT.

J is TRBJ1-2 and V is TRBV6-6; no clear D gene. Germline CDR1 and CDR2: MNHNY and SVGAGI (reference sequence). V lost 5 bases and J lost 7, with 14 bases in between. The CDR3 has 13 amino acids. The CDR3 loop reads CASSPQRDSGYTF. The CDR3 region has the DNA TGTGCCAGCAGTCCCCAGAGAGACTCTGGCTACACCTTC.

The V and J genes are TRBV4-3 and TRBJ2-6; D remains ambiguous. This CDR3 is 15 amino acids long. The V gene's germline CDR1 is LGHNA and CDR2 YSLEER. V lost 2 bases and J lost 4, with 9 bases in between. CDR3 sequence (DNA): TGCGCCAGCAGCCAAAGAGGTCTCGGGGCCAACGTCCTGACTTTC. Encoded protein: CASSQRGLGANVLTF.